The TCR beta chain under discussion was sequenced for a study of shared clonotypes between healthy human individuals. Findings and limits, study-wide: The study found 4.5% to 6% of naive CD4 clonotypes shared across several donors. Clonotypes shared by all four donors outscored non-shared clonotypes in generation probability. Sequencing depth was predicted to influence how clonotypes are shared among donors.

A word on this clone: Its antigen is as yet unknown.

Only in-frame clones appear in the TCRdb table, and some are missing; sequencing was by immunoSEQ multiplex PCR. The sample includes a few million clones, roughly nine tenths of them seen just once. From germline, CDR1 is SGHNT and CDR2 YYREEE (reference sequence). This CDR3 spans 13 amino acids. Trimming removed 4 bases from V and 1 base from J, with 8 bases in between. Sample: naive CD4+ T cells sorted from blood. Noted subset: CD45RA+ positively selected. The J gene is TRBJ1-1, the V gene TRBV5-4, with D perhaps TRBD1 (5 bases). This sequence was found in a man aged 18 to 35 in good health. CDR3 bases: TGTGCCAGCAGCCGGGACGAGAACACTGAAGCTTTCTTT. Amino acids: CASSRDENTEAFF.